This passage covers 29 T cell receptor beta chains from one sample sequenced in a study of shared clonotypes between healthy human individuals. TCRdb keeps only in-frame clones here, not all; method: immunoSEQ multiplex PCR. The table records approximately 1.9 million clones, roughly 95% of them present only once. Naive-designated CD8 cells lacked CD45RO, were positively enriched for CCR7, and omitted terminally differentiated effector memory CD45RA+ cells. Sequencing was performed on naive CD8+ T cells from PBMCs. Receptors originate from a man younger than 35 in good health. Some clones in this sample may be carry-over from other donors' samples.

This chain joins TRBV5-4 and TRBJ2-3; unclear D gene. Germline CDR1 and CDR2: SGHNT and YYREEE (reference sequence). CDR3 length equals 15 residues. Trimming took 4 bases from V and 3 from J, leaving 15 bases between them. The CDR3 bases are TGTGCCAGCAGCCCCACGTCAGCGTCGACAGATACGCAGTATTTT. The encoded protein is CASSPTSASTDTQYF.

The chain couples TRBV27 to TRBJ1-4, with D uncertain. Germline CDR1 reads MNHEY; CDR2 reads SMNVEV (reference sequence). The CDR3 runs to 13 residues. Between the trimmed V and J ends, which lost 8 bases and 6 bases, there was a span of 13 bases. CDR3 DNA sequence: TGTGCCAGCGCCCTGGTGGTTGATGAAAAACTGTTTTTT. Protein: CASALVVDEKLFF.

The chain combines TRBV4-3 with TRBJ2-7, with D possibly matching TRBD2 (6 bases). Trimming took 3 bases from V and 6 from J, leaving 18 bases between them. Per the germline V gene, CDR1 is LGHNA and CDR2 is YSLEER. The CDR3 consists of 15 residues. CDR3 sequence reads: CASSQGGLPRSEQYF. The CDR3 DNA sequence: TGCGCCAGCAGCCAGGGGGGACTCCCCCGGAGCGAGCAGTACTTC.

This chain joins TRBV7-9 and TRBJ1-4, with 8 bases identical to TRBD1. Per germline, CDR1 SEHNR and CDR2 FQNEAQ (reference sequence). V shed 5 bases, J shed 7 bases, and the junction held 6 bases outside the gene matches. The CDR3 loop spans 14 amino acids. This chain's CDR3 is CASSEAGTGEKLFF. In DNA, the CDR3 is TGTGCCAGCAGCGAAGCAGGGACAGGTGAAAAACTGTTTTTT.

This clone was counted a single time. The identical CDR3 is also encoded by other nucleotide sequences in the sample. The chain joins TRBV7-9 to TRBJ1-1; TRBD1 aligns across 8 bases. Germline values: CDR1 SEHNR, CDR2 FQNEAQ (reference sequence). The CDR3 totals 14 residues. V lost 5 bases, J lost 3 bases, and 5 bases stayed unmatched. CDR3 coding DNA: TGTGCCAGCAGCGAAACAGGGGGGGACACTGAAGCTTTCTTT. Protein sequence: CASSETGGDTEAFF.

The J gene is TRBJ2-4, the V gene TRBV2, with TRBD2 as a possible D gene (5 bases). Germline V CDR1 and CDR2: SNHLY, FYNNEI. V was cut by 4 bases and J by 10 bases, with 5 bases left in between. CDR3 length: 10 amino acids. The CDR3 sequence is CASSGEIQYF. The CDR3 bases are TGTGCCAGCAGTGGGGAGATTCAGTACTTC.

The J gene is TRBJ2-2, the V gene TRBV27; D is uncertain. V was pared by 4 bases and J by 6 bases, with 9 bases between. The CDR3 loop spans 13 amino acids. CDR1 is MNHEY, CDR2 SMNVEV, per germline (reference sequence). This CDR3 is CASSWDLSGELFF. CDR3 nucleotides: TGTGCCAGCAGTTGGGATCTTTCCGGGGAGCTGTTTTTT.

This clone has more than one count but fewer than ten. Other nucleotide sequences from this sample produce the same CDR3. The rearrangement uses TRBV27 and TRBJ2-3; D remains ambiguous. The CDR3 contains 13 residues. From germline, CDR1 is MNHEY and CDR2 SMNVEV (reference sequence). Trimming took 1 base from V and 1 from J, leaving 3 bases between them. The CDR3 region is CASSLLGTDTQYF. The CDR3 DNA reads as TGTGCCAGCAGTTTATTAGGCACAGATACGCAGTATTTT.

The chain is built from TRBV28 and TRBJ2-7, with 7 bases aligning to TRBD2. Germline assignment: CDR1 MDHEN and CDR2 SYDVKM. Trimming at V came to 4 bases and at J to 6 bases, leaving 15 bases not matched to a gene. The CDR3 consists of 16 residues. CDR3 DNA: TGTGCCAGCAGTTCCCCCTCAGGGAGGGCCCTGGCCGAGCAGTACTTC. It codes for CASSSPSGRALAEQYF.

The V call is TRBV6-1, the J call TRBJ2-6; no clear D gene. CDR1 and CDR2 from the germline V gene are MNHNS and SASEGT. The CDR3 covers 16 residues. The V end lost 1 base, the J end lost 0 bases, and 7 bases lay between the germline ends. Here the CDR3 reads CASSEGRRSGANVLTF. The CDR3 DNA follows: TGTGCCAGCAGTGAAGGCAGACGCTCTGGGGCCAACGTCCTGACTTTC.

The chain is built from TRBV9 and TRBJ2-1, with 9 nucleotides matching TRBD1. CDR1 and CDR2 (germline): SGDLS, YYNGEE. CDR3 size: 16 residues. V shed 1 base, J shed 8 bases, and the junction held 10 bases outside the gene matches. For the CDR3, the DNA is TGTGCCAGCAGCGTAAGCGGGACAGGGTCTTACGATGAGCAGTTCTTC. Protein: CASSVSGTGSYDEQFF. Using reference TRBV9 and TRBJ2-1 for the parts outside the CDR3, the full variable domain is DSGVTQTPKHLITATGQRVTLRCSPRSGDLSVYWYQQSLDQGLQFLIQYYNGEERAKGNILERFSAQQFPDLHSELNLSSLELGDSALYFCASSVSGTGSYDEQFFGPGTRLTVL.

CDR3 in amino acids: CASSFSKGGPSGNEQFF. CDR3 bases: TGTGCCAGCAGCTTTAGTAAGGGGGGACCGAGTGGCAATGAGCAGTTCTTC. The V call is TRBV7-9, the J call TRBJ2-1, with D tentatively TRBD1 or TRBD2 (6 bases each). The CDR3 has 17 amino acids. Germline lookup yields CDR1 SEHNR and CDR2 FQNEAQ (reference sequence). The ends were cut back, 3 bases at V and 6 bases at J, with 21 bases in the middle.

The CDR3 region has the DNA TGCGCCAGTAAGCCGGGACTAGCGGGAGGGTACGAGCAGTACTTC. It translates to CASKPGLAGGYEQYF. The chain employs TRBV5-1 and TRBJ2-7; TRBD2 aligns across 16 bases. Germline CDR1 is SGHRS and CDR2 is YFSETQ. V gave up 8 bases and J gave up 4 bases; unmatched junction bases: 6. The CDR3 contains 15 residues.

V gene TRBV5-1 combines with J gene TRBJ1-2; D is undetermined. CDR1 is SGHRS and CDR2 is YFSETQ in the germline V gene. The CDR3 length is 13 residues. V was shortened by 0 bases and J by 6 bases, with 9 bases between the two germline ends. The CDR3 DNA sequence: TGCGCCAGCAGCTTGGCGGGGTTGCATGGCTACACCTTC. It specifies CASSLAGLHGYTF.

The chain links TRBV5-4 to TRBJ1-1; 7 bases fit TRBD1. The germline CDR1 and CDR2 sequences are SGHNT and YYREEE (reference sequence). Losses at the gene ends were 4 bases for V and 0 bases for J; bases not matched to a gene: 3. The CDR3 spans 14 residues. CDR3 sequence: CASSVTGLNTEAFF. Written as DNA, the CDR3 is TGTGCCAGCAGCGTGACAGGGTTGAACACTGAAGCTTTCTTT.

The CDR3 DNA reads TGTGCCAGCAGCTTAGGGGCGGCAGTTGGCAAATCACCCCTCCACTTT. Protein sequence: CASSLGAAVGKSPLHF. V gene TRBV5-6 combines with J gene TRBJ1-6, with D tentatively TRBD1 (5 bases). This CDR3 is built from 16 residues. Trimming took off 2 bases at V and 10 bases at J, with 19 bases between the two ends. Germline CDR1 and CDR2: SGHDT and YYEEEE.

The rearrangement joins TRBV15 to TRBJ1-3; D unclear. The V gene's germline CDR1 is LNHNV and CDR2 YYDKDF (reference sequence). This CDR3 contains 16 residues. V lost 0 bases, J lost 3 bases, and 12 bases lay in between. CDR3 in amino acids: CATSRDRVLGGNTIYF. CDR3 nucleotides: TGTGCCACCAGCAGAGATCGGGTGTTGGGTGGAAACACCATATATTTT. The full variable domain, with the rest looked up from reference TRBV15 and TRBJ1-3, is DAMVIQNPRYQVTQFGKPVTLSCSQTLNHNVMYWYQQKSSQAPKLLFHYYDKDFNNEADTPDNFQSRRPNTSFCFLDIRSPGLGDTAMYLCATSRDRVLGGNTIYFGEGSWLTVV.

This chain joins TRBV9 and TRBJ1-2; D call uncertain. Per the germline V gene, CDR1 is SGDLS and CDR2 is YYNGEE. V lost 1 base and J 4 bases, leaving 14 bases between the germline ends. The CDR3 contains 15 residues. In DNA form, the CDR3 reads TGTGCCAGCAGCGTATCGAGCGCCGAAGGCTATGGCTACACCTTC. It specifies CASSVSSAEGYGYTF.

This clone was detected only once. The genes are TRBV4-1 and TRBJ2-2; TRBD1 matches 10 bases. Germline V gives CDR1 MGHRA, CDR2 YSYEKL. Trimming cost V 5 bases and J 8 bases; bases outside gene matches: 5. CDR3 length: 14 residues. As DNA, the CDR3 is TGCGCCAGCAGCTTTCGACAGGGGGCTGGGGAGCTGTTTTTT. Translation: CASSFRQGAGELFF.

Here the CDR3 reads CASSLTGTGAPLHF. The CDR3 DNA reads as TGTGCCAGCAGCCTGACCGGGACAGGGGCTCCCCTCCACTTT. V usage is TRBV11-3 and J usage is TRBJ1-6; 10 nucleotides line up with TRBD1. With V trimmed by 5 bases and J by 13 bases, 8 bases remained unmatched. Germline CDR1 reads SGHNT; CDR2 reads YENEEA. The CDR3 totals 14 residues. Filled out from reference TRBV11-3 and TRBJ1-6, the complete variable domain reads EAGVVQSPRYKIIEKKQPVAFWCNPISGHNTLYWYLQNLGQGPELLIRYENEEAVDDSQLPKDRFSAERLKGVDSTLKIQPAELGDSAVYLCASSLTGTGAPLHFGNGTRLTVT.

V usage is TRBV9 and J usage is TRBJ1-1; no reliable D call. Germline-derived CDR1 and CDR2 are SGDLS and YYNGEE. Trimming stripped 4 bases from V and 6 bases from J, with 16 bases between. The CDR3 contains 14 residues. In nucleotides, the CDR3 is TGTGCCAGCAGCCCGCTACGAATTGCCGCTGAAGCTTTCTTT. Translated, it gives CASSPLRIAAEAFF.

This clone was seen only once. This sequence joins TRBV5-4 and TRBJ2-1; D is perhaps TRBD1 (5 bases). The V end was cut by 4 bases, the J end by 5 bases, with 13 bases between. Germline V CDR1 and CDR2: SGHNT, YYREEE (reference sequence). This CDR3 is 14 amino acids long. The CDR3 DNA follows: TGTGCCAGCAGCCACCGGGTAGGGGACAATGAGCAGTTCTTC. Encoded protein: CASSHRVGDNEQFF.

V and J are TRBV9 and TRBJ1-4; 8 bases map to TRBD1. V dropped 4 bases and J dropped 8; count of bases not matched to a gene: 13. Germline CDR1 is SGDLS and CDR2 is YYNGEE. CDR3 size: 16 residues. The CDR3 bases are TGTGCCAGCAGCCGGGGACAGGCCGAGTCCCTAGAAAAACTGTTTTTT. The encoded protein is CASSRGQAESLEKLFF.

The J gene is TRBJ1-2, the V gene TRBV28; possible D gene TRBD1, 5 bases. The V gene's germline CDR1 is MDHEN and CDR2 SYDVKM. Trimming shortened V by 3 bases and J by 7 bases, and 15 bases separated the two germline ends. The CDR3 sequence is 14 residues long. CDR3 in DNA: TGTGCCAGCAGTTTTAGGACAACGGGGGGTGGCTACACCTTC. The encoded protein is CASSFRTTGGGYTF.

This clone was seen a single time. The J gene is TRBJ2-1, the V gene TRBV6-5, with D hard to call. V was cut by 11 bases and J by 5 bases, with 16 bases left in between. Germline V CDR1 and CDR2: MNHEY, SVGAGI. The CDR3 is made up of 13 amino acids. The CDR3 region is CAASLHSDNEQFF. Here the CDR3 DNA reads TGTGCCGCGTCTTTACACAGCGACAATGAGCAGTTCTTC.

This chain connects TRBV4-2 to TRBJ2-7; D is uncertain. V was clipped by 3 bases and J by 4 bases, with 16 bases between them. Germline CDR1 LGHNA, CDR2 YNFKEQ. This CDR3 is built from 15 residues. Written as DNA, the CDR3 is TGTGCCAGCAGCCAGGCGGAAGGTGGGGATTACGAGCAGTACTTC. Translation gives CASSQAEGGDYEQYF.

This clone has a single count. The chain has TRBV7-2 and TRBJ1-2; no clear D. This CDR3 comprises 15 residues. Germline V gene lookup returns CDR1 SGHTA and CDR2 FQGNSA. V was trimmed by 2 bases and J by 0 bases, leaving 10 bases between them. CDR3 bases: TGTGCCAGCAGCTTACCCCGAGGAGCTAACTATGGCTACACCTTC. As protein: CASSLPRGANYGYTF.

V gene TRBV4-3 combines with J gene TRBJ2-7; 7 bases fit TRBD2. V lost 1 base, J lost 2 bases, and 5 bases stayed unmatched. CDR3 length: 15 amino acids. Germline V lookup: CDR1 LGHNA, CDR2 YSLEER. The CDR3 loop is CASSQVLAAAYEQYF. Here the CDR3 DNA reads TGCGCCAGCAGCCAAGTCCTAGCGGCGGCCTACGAGCAGTACTTC.

Only one count was recorded for this clone. This CDR3 reads CASSLILWGGPSYEQYF. The CDR3 DNA follows: TGTGCCAGCAGTTTGATTCTTTGGGGGGGGCCCAGCTACGAGCAGTACTTC. This chain joins TRBV27 and TRBJ2-7; D is perhaps TRBD2 (7 bases). Trimming removed 3 bases from V and 3 bases from J, with 21 bases in between. CDR1 is MNHEY, CDR2 SMNVEV, per germline (reference sequence). This CDR3 contains 17 residues.